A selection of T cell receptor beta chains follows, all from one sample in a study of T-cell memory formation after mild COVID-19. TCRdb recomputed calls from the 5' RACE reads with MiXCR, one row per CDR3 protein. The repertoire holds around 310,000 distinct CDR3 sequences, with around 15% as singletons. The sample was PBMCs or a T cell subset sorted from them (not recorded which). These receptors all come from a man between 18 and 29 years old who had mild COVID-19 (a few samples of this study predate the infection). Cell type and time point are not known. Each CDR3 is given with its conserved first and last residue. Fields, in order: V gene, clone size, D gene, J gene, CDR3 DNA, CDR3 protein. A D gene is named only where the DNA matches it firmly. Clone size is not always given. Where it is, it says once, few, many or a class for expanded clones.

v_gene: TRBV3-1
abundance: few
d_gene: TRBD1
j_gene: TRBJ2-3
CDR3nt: TGTGCCAGCAGCCTTTCCGGGACAGGGGCAACCACAGATACGCAGTATTTT
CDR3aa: CASSLSGTGATTDTQYF

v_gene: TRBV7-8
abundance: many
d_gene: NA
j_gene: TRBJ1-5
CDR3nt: TGTGCCAGCAGCTTAAGGAGGGTGGATCAGCCCCAGCATTTT
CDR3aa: CASSLRRVDQPQHF

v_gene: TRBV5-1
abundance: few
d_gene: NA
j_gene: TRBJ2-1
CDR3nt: TGCGCCAGCAGCTTGGATGCGGGGGCCGGGTACAATGAGCAGTTCTTC
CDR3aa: CASSLDAGAGYNEQFF

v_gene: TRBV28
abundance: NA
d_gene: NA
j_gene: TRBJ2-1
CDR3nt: TGTGCCAGCAGTACTAACTACAATGAGCAGTTCTTC
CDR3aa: CASSTNYNEQFF

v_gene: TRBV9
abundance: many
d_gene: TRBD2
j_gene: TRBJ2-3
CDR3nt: TGTGCCAGCAGCGTAGGTGGGACTAGCGGAGATACGCAGTATTTT
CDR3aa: CASSVGGTSGDTQYF

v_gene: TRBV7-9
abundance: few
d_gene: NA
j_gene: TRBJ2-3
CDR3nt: TGTGCCAGCAGTCCAGTCTTCAGGGGCTCAGATACGCAGTATTTT
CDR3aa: CASSPVFRGSDTQYF

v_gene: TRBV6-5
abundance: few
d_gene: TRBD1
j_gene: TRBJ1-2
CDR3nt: TGTGCCAGCACCGACCCCCGGACAGGGGTAGGCTATGGCTACACCTTC
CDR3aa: CASTDPRTGVGYGYTF

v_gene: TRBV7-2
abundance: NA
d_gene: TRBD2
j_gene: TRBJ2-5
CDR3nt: TGTGCCAGCAGCCTGGCGCTGGGGGGACTATACCAAGAGACCCAGTACTTC
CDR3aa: CASSLALGGLYQETQYF

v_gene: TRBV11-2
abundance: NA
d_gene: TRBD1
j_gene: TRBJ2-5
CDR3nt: TGTGCCAGCAGCTTCCGGGACAGTGAAGAGACCCAGTACTTC
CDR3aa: CASSFRDSEETQYF

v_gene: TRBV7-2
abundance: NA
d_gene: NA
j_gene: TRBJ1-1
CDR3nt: TGTGCCAGCAGCTACTGGGCAGGAACTGAAGCTTTCTTT
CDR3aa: CASSYWAGTEAFF

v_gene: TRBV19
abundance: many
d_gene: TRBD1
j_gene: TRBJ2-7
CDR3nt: TGTGCCAGTAGTTGGGGGACAGATAGCTCCTACGAGCAGTACTTC
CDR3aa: CASSWGTDSSYEQYF

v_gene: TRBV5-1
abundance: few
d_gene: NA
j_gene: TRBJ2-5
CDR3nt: TGCGCCAGCAGGGACGCAGGCAGGGTGGGAGAGACCCAGTACTTC
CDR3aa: CASRDAGRVGETQYF

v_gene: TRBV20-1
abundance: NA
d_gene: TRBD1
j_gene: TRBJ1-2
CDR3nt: TGCAGTGCTACAGGGGGTCTCTATGGCTACACCTTC
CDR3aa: CSATGGLYGYTF

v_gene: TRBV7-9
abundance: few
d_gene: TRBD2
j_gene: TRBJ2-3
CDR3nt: TGTGCCAGCAGCTTAGTTGAACGGCTCTCTAGCGGGGGTTGGGATACGCAGTATTTT
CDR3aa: CASSLVERLSSGGWDTQYF

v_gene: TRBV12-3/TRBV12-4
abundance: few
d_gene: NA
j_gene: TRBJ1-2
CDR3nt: TGTGCCAGCAGTACAACTAACTATGGCTACACCTTC
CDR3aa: CASSTTNYGYTF

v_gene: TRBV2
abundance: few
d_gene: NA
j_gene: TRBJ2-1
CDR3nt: TGTGCCAGCACCATATCGAATGAGCAGTTCTTC
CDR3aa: CASTISNEQFF

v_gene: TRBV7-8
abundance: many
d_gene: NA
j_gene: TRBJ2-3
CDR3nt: TGTGCCAGCAGCTTAGTGACAGCCCCGGATACGCAGTATTTT
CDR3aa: CASSLVTAPDTQYF

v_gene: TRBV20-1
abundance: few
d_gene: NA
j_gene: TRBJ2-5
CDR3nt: TGCAGTGCTAGAGATCGTCGAAGCCGGGAGACCCAGTACTTC
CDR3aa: CSARDRRSRETQYF

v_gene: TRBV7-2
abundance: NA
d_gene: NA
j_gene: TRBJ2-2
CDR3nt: TGTGCCAGCAGCTTACTAGACGGATACACCGGGGAGCTGTTTTTT
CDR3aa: CASSLLDGYTGELFF

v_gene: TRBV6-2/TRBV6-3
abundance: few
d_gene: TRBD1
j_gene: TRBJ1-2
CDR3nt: TGTGCCAGCAGTTGGGGACAGGCGCCGATCTATGGCTACACCTTC
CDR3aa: CASSWGQAPIYGYTF

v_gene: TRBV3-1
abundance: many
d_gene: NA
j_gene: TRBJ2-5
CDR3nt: TGTGCCAGCAGCCAAGAGGGGTTTGGGACCCAGTACTTC
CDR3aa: CASSQEGFGTQYF

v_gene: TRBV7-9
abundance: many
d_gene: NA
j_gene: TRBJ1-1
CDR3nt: TGTGCCAGCAGCTTAAACAGGGTAGAAGCTTTCTTT
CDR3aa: CASSLNRVEAFF

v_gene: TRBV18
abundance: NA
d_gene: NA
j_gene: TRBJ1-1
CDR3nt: TGTGCCAGCTCACCACCGGTGGCAGGGGCGAACACTGAAGCTTTCTTT
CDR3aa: CASSPPVAGANTEAFF

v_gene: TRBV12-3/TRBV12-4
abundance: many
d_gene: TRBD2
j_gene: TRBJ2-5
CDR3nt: TGTGCCAGCAGTGCCCCTAGCGGGGGGGCCTATGAGACCCAGTACTTC
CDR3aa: CASSAPSGGAYETQYF

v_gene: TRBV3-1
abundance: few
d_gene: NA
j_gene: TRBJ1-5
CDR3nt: TGTGCCAGCAGCGATGGACTTGATCAGCCCCAGCATTTT
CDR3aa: CASSDGLDQPQHF

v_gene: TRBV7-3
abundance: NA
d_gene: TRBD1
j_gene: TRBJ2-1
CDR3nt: TGTGCCAGCAGCTCGCAGGGGGACTACAATGAGCAGTTCTTC
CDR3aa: CASSSQGDYNEQFF

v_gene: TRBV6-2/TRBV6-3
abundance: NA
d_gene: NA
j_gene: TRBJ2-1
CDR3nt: TGTGCCAGCAGCTATCCACCCCCCGGGGGTCGCCCCGGTCAGGATGAGCAGTTCTTC
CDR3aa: CASSYPPPGGRPGQDEQFF

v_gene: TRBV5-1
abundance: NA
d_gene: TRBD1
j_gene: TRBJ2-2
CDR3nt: TGCGCCAGCAGCCCCCCCGTAGGGGGCGACACCGGGGAGCTGTTTTTT
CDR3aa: CASSPPVGGDTGELFF

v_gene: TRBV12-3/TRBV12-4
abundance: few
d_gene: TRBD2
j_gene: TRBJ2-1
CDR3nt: TGTGCCAGCAGTTTAGGGCGGGGTAGCGGGGGGCTCAATGAGCAGTTCTTC
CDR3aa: CASSLGRGSGGLNEQFF

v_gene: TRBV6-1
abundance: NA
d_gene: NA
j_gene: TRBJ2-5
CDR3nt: TGTGCCAGCAGATCCTACCCAGGTCGGGAAGAGACCCAGTACTTC
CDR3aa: CASRSYPGREETQYF

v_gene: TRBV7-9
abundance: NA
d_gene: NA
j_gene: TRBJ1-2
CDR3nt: TGTGCCAGCAGCTTCATCGAGCCGGATGGCTACACCTTC
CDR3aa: CASSFIEPDGYTF

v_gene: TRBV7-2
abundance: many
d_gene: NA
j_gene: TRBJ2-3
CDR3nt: TGTGCCAGCAGCTTAGAAAGTGGGAGCACAGATACGCAGTATTTT
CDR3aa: CASSLESGSTDTQYF

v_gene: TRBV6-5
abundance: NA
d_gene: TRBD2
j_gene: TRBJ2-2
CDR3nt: TGTGCCAGCAGAACCGGGACTAGGCATTGGACCGGGGAGCTGTTTTTT
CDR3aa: CASRTGTRHWTGELFF